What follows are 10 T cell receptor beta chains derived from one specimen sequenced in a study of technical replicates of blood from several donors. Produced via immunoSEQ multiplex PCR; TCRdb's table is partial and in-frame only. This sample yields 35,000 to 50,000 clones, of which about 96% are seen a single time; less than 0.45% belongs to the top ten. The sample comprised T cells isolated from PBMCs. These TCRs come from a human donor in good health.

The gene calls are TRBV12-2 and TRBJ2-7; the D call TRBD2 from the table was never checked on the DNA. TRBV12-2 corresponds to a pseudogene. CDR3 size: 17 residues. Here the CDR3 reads CASRLALLCGSGYEQYF. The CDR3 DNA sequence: TGTGCAAGTCGCTTAGCGCTGTTGTGCGGGAGCGGCTACGAGCAGTACTTC.

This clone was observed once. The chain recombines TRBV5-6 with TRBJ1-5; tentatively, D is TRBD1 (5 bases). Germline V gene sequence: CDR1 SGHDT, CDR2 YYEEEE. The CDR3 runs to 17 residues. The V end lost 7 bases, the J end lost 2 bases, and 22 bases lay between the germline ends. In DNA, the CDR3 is TGTGCCAGCTCTTCCAACCTCCAGGGTAGAGGCAATCAGCCCCAGCATTTT. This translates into CASSSNLQGRGNQPQHF.

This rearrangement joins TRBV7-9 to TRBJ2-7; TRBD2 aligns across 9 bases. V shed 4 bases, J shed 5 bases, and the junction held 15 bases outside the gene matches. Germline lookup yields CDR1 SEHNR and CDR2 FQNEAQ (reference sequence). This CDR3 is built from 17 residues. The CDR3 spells CASSSPLRLAEGDEQYF. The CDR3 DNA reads TGTGCCAGCAGCTCACCCCTTAGACTAGCGGAGGGGGACGAGCAGTACTTC. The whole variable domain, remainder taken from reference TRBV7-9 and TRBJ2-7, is DTGVSQNPRHKITKRGQNVTFRCDPISEHNRLYWYRQTLGQGPEFLTYFQNEAQLEKSRLLSDRFSAERPKGSFSTLEIQRTEQGDSAMYLCASSSPLRLAEGDEQYFGPGTRLTVT.

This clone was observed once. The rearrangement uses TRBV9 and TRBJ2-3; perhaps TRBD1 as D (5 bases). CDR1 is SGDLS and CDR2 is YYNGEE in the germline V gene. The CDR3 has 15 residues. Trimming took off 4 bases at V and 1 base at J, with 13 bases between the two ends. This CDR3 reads CASSTIEGGTDTQYF. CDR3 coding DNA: TGTGCCAGCAGCACAATCGAAGGGGGCACAGATACGCAGTATTTT.

This CDR3 is CASSRTGGRGNNEQFF. In DNA form, the CDR3 reads TGTGCCAGCAGCCGTACGGGGGGGCGGGGGAACAATGAGCAGTTCTTC. The J gene is TRBJ2-1, the V gene TRBV4-2; the match to TRBD2 covers 8 bases. Germline V CDR1 and CDR2: LGHNA, YNFKEQ. V shed 4 bases, J shed 5 bases, and the junction held 10 bases outside the gene matches. The CDR3 spans 16 residues.

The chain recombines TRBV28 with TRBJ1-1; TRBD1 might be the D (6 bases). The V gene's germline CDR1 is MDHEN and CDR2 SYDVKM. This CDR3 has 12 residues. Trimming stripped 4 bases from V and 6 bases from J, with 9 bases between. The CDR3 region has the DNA TGTGCCAGCAGTTCCCGACAGGCTGAAGCTTTCTTT. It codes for CASSSRQAEAFF.

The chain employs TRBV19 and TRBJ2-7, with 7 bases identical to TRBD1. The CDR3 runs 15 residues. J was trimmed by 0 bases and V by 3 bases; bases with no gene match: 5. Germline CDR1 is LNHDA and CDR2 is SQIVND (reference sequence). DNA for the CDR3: TGTGCCAGTAGTATGGGACAGACCTTCTCCTACGAGCAGTACTTC. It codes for CASSMGQTFSYEQYF.

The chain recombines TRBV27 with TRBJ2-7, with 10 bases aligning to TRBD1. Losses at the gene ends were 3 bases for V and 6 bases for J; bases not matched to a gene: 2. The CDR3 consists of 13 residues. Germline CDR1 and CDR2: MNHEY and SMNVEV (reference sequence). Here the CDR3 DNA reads TGTGCCAGCAGTTTTGACAGGGGGCGCGAGCAGTACTTC. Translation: CASSFDRGREQYF.

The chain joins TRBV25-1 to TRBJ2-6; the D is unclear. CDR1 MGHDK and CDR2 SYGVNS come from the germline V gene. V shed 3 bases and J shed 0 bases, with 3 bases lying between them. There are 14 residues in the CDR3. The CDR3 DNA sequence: TGTGCCAGCAGTGATAACTCTGGGGCCAACGTCCTGACTTTC. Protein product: CASSDNSGANVLTF.

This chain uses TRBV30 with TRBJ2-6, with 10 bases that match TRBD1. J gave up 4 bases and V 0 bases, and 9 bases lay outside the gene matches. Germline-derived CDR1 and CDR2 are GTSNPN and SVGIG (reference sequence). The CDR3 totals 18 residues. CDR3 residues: CAWSVRLGQGTGANVLTF. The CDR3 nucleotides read TGTGCCTGGAGTGTAAGGCTGGGACAGGGGACAGGGGCCAACGTCCTGACTTTC.